This T cell receptor (beta chain) was obtained from a study of T cell responses to AZD1222 COVID-19 vaccine. Study at large: Second doses that came at about 4 or about 12 weeks were put together.

Study outcomes and limitations: Females outnumbered males among donors, who were mostly white British; clonal diversity was possibly underestimated.

Germline V CDR1 and CDR2: MDHEN, SYDVKM. This CDR3 comprises 15 residues. V gave up 5 bases and J gave up 3 bases; unmatched junction bases: 6. As for this clone: What it binds is unknown.

The protocol was immunoSEQ multiplex PCR, while the TCRdb copy is restricted to in-frame clones and leaves out a portion. The sample lists fewer than 150,000 clones, just over 90% occurring once. This sequence originates from an adult in good health. The chain employs TRBV28 and TRBJ2-7; 11 bases are a match to TRBD1. The material was peripheral blood, obtained on day 0 of AZD1222 vaccination. The CDR3 sequence: CASSPLGQGDYEQYF. The CDR3 bases are TGTGCCAGCAGTCCGCTGGGACAGGGGGACTACGAGCAGTACTTC. Full variable domain (remainder filled in from reference TRBV28 and TRBJ2-7): DVKVTQSSRYLVKRTGEKVFLECVQDMDHENMFWYRQDPGLGLRLIYFSYDVKMKEKGDIPEGYSVSREKKERFSLILESASTNQTSMYLCASSPLGQGDYEQYFGPGTRLTVT.